The clone carrying this T cell receptor (beta chain) was counted ten times or more. Its antigen is unknown. The CDR3 contains 15 residues. The V segment lost 0 bases and the J segment 6 bases; nucleotides outside the gene matches: 7. Germline-derived CDR1 and CDR2 are SGDLS and YYNGEE. The cDNA was synthesized by means of template-switch 5'RACE, which was carried out with 10-nucleotide random UMIs. TCRdb processed the 5' RACE reads anew with MiXCR; each CDR3 protein has one entry. This sample carries tens of thousands of distinct CDR3 sequences, roughly 7% of them seen once, and the ten largest clones take about 4%. The data derive from a study of neurological immune-mediated disorders. Unsorted libraries were prepared from 2 million PBMCs that had been stored at -80 C. General study results and limits: Multiple sclerosis patients had less TCR clonal expansion than even healthy controls, unlike HTLV-1-associated myelopathy.

The specimen sequenced was PBMCs. The chain combines TRBV9 with TRBJ1-1, with TRBD1 matching over 8 bases. The source is a woman in her thirties or forties in good health. The chain's CDR3 is CASSVEPGGMSEAFF. The CDR3, as DNA: TGTGCCAGCAGCGTAGAACCAGGGGGCATGTCTGAAGCTTTCTTT.